What follows are 3 T cell receptor beta chains derived from one specimen sequenced in a study of T cell responses to AZD1222 COVID-19 vaccine (dated by TCRdb to the early 2020s). Reading the label with the study, this specimen's time point is: about 28 days (+/-7) after the second vaccine dose. Library preparation was by the immunoSEQ multiplex PCR assay. TCRdb stores this immuneACCESS table with in-frame sequences only. Part of the clones is absent; in the studies checked, under half of the shortfall reflects unresolved V genes, and no reason is known for the rest. The sample has about 110,000 clones on record, about 87% of them singletons. The leading ten clones occupy roughly 15% of the sample. The sequencing used peripheral blood, collected 28 days after the second AZD1222 dose. The receptors were gathered from an adult who received the AZD1222 COVID-19 vaccine.

The chain employs TRBV12-3 or TRBV12-4 and TRBJ1-1; D unresolved. This CDR3 contains 13 residues. V lost 7 bases to trimming and J lost 3 bases, with 12 bases between them. The CDR3 region is CASTPSGYTEAFF. In nucleotides, the CDR3 is TGTGCCAGCACCCCGTCGGGGTACACTGAAGCTTTCTTT.

The chain joins TRBV12-3 or TRBV12-4 to TRBJ1-5; D is uncertain. V lost 5 bases, J lost 1 base, and 6 bases lay in between. This CDR3 has 13 residues. In DNA, the CDR3 is TGTGCCAGCAGTCTGGACAGCAATCAGCCCCAGCATTTT. It yields the protein CASSLDSNQPQHF.

The V gene is TRBV30, the J gene TRBJ1-2; no clear D. This CDR3 is 13 amino acids long. Germline V gene lookup returns CDR1 GTSNPN and CDR2 SVGIG (reference sequence). The ends were cut back, 1 base at V and 1 base at J, with 7 bases in the middle. Here the CDR3 DNA reads TGTGCCTGGAGTGATACAGTTAACTATGGCTACACCTTC. Its translation is CAWSDTVNYGYTF.